A single sample is the source of the 14 T cell receptor beta chains below, sequenced in a study of human T cells and chemical hapten exposure (dated by TCRdb to the early 2020s). Receptor libraries were prepared by RACE. The sequencer listed for this sample is NextSeq 500. TCRdb trimmed the raw reads at Q25, called clones with MiXCR and kept productive beta chains. Here each entry gathers all rows of one CDR3 protein and keeps the most common genes and DNA. Recorded for this sample are some 340,000 distinct CDR3 sequences; approximately 6.9% of them occurred a single time. Approximately 8.9% of the sample lies in the top ten. The time point label here, explained by the study, means: patch test 1, 2 weeks after DPC sensitization. The sample's treatment or condition label, in plain terms: therapeutic diphenylcyclopropenone sensitization with weekly scalp DPC. This material consisted of whole blood, taken in connection with sensitization to the hapten diphenylcyclopropenone (DPC). Receptors originate from a woman aged 18-35 years with alopecia areata. Some clones in this sample may be carry-over from other donors' samples.

There are a few counts of this clonotype. This chain joins TRBV6-2 or TRBV6-3 and TRBJ1-1, with 8 nucleotides matching TRBD1. Unmatched junction bases numbered 3, after V lost 0 bases and J lost 9 bases. Germline values: CDR1 MNHEY, CDR2 SVGEGT. The CDR3 is made up of 13 amino acids. This CDR3 reads CASSYSARGQAFF. The CDR3 bases are TGTGCCAGCAGTTACTCAGCCAGGGGGCAAGCTTTCTTT.

This clonotype was seen at least ten times. The CDR3 here is CASRRTGGRLNYGYTF. CDR3 bases: TGTGCCAGTAGACGGACAGGGGGCCGCCTTAACTATGGCTACACCTTC. This rearrangement joins TRBV19 to TRBJ1-2; 11 nucleotides align to TRBD1. Trimming at V came to 6 bases and at J to 1 base, leaving 7 bases not matched to a gene. Germline V gene sequence: CDR1 LNHDA, CDR2 SQIVND (reference sequence). The CDR3 runs to 16 residues.

The chain has TRBV25-1 and TRBJ2-7, with TRBD1 matching over 7 bases. CDR3 length equals 15 residues. V dropped 4 bases and J dropped 2; count of bases not matched to a gene: 8. CDR1 MGHDK and CDR2 SYGVNS come from the germline V gene. The CDR3 reads CASSGTGTVTYEQYF. CDR3 nucleotide sequence: TGTGCCAGCAGTGGGACCGGGACAGTTACCTACGAGCAGTACTTC.

The rearrangement uses TRBV5-6 and TRBJ2-3; weak D call: TRBD1 (5 bases). This CDR3 region has 15 residues. With 1 base removed from V and 5 bases from J, the gap between germline ends came to 14 bases. Germline assignment: CDR1 SGHDT and CDR2 YYEEEE. Written as DNA, the CDR3 is TGTGCCAGCAGCTTGCGGCAGGGTCAGGGAGATACGCAGTATTTT. Protein: CASSLRQGQGDTQYF.

This clonotype was detected only a few times. The V and J genes are TRBV7-2 and TRBJ1-5; 9 bases fit TRBD1. This CDR3 has 16 amino acids. Germline values: CDR1 SGHTA, CDR2 FQGNSA. After removal of 6 bases from V and 2 bases from J, the junction contained 8 bases not matched to a gene. The CDR3 here is CASSQQGADGNQPQHF. CDR3 coding DNA: TGTGCCAGCAGTCAACAGGGGGCTGACGGCAATCAGCCCCAGCATTTT.

This clonotype has ten or more counts. The chain combines TRBV14 with TRBJ2-3, with D perhaps matching TRBD2 (6 bases). V was trimmed by 4 bases and J by 1 base, leaving 12 bases between them. The CDR3 spans 15 residues. Germline CDR1 reads SGHDN; CDR2 reads FVKESK. As DNA, the CDR3 is TGTGCCAGCAGCCCGTCCGGGGGACGCACAGATACGCAGTATTTT. This translates into CASSPSGGRTDTQYF.

This clonotype was seen a few times. The chain is built from TRBV20-1 and TRBJ2-7; D call uncertain. Germline V gene data show CDR1 as DFQATT and CDR2 as SNEGSKA (reference sequence). This CDR3 spans 13 amino acids. Trimming pared 5 bases from V and 0 bases from J, leaving 11 bases between. The CDR3 region is CSAPKSNSYEQYF. The DNA of the CDR3 is TGCAGTGCTCCTAAGAGTAACTCCTACGAGCAGTACTTC.

The chain joins TRBV4-3 to TRBJ2-3, with 13 bases identical to TRBD2. The V gene end was trimmed by 0 bases and the J gene end by 5 bases; junction bases not matched to a gene: 5. CDR1 and CDR2 from the germline V gene are LGHNA and YSLEER. This CDR3 spans 17 amino acids. The CDR3 is CASSQDRGTSGEDTQYF. In DNA, the CDR3 is TGCGCCAGCAGCCAAGATCGAGGGACTAGCGGGGAAGATACGCAGTATTTT.

This clonotype was recorded at least ten times. V gene TRBV12-3 or TRBV12-4 combines with J gene TRBJ2-3, with TRBD2 as a possible D gene (6 bases). The V gene lost 6 bases and the J gene lost 0 bases, with 28 bases spanning the gap. The CDR3 length is 20 residues. The CDR3 sequence: CASRPRRGAYGGTSTDTQYF. In DNA form, the CDR3 reads TGTGCCAGCAGGCCCCGACGTGGGGCGTACGGGGGTACTAGCACAGATACGCAGTATTTT.

The genes are TRBV10-2 and TRBJ1-5, with 8 positions matching TRBD1. This CDR3 comprises 15 residues. The V and J ends lost 7 bases and 0 bases, in that order; junction bases with no gene match: 5. Germline V gives CDR1 WSHSY, CDR2 SAAADI. As DNA, the CDR3 is TGCGCCAGCACGCGGGGGACAGGTAGCAATCAGCCCCAGCATTTT. Its translation is CASTRGTGSNQPQHF.

This clonotype occurred a few times. The chain carries TRBV7-2 and TRBJ2-7, with TRBD1 identical over 9 bases. Germline V lookup: CDR1 SGHTA, CDR2 FQGNSA. This CDR3 spans 17 amino acids. After removal of 5 bases from V and 1 base from J, the junction contained 12 bases not matched to a gene. The CDR3 sequence: CASSPRRDREFSYEQYF. Here the CDR3 DNA reads TGTGCCAGCAGCCCCCGCCGGGACAGGGAGTTTTCCTACGAGCAGTACTTC.

This clonotype was counted only a few times. The CDR3 DNA is TGTGCCAGCAGCAGAGGACAGCTAAACTACGAGCAGTACTTC. The encoded protein is CASSRGQLNYEQYF. This chain links TRBV5-5 with TRBJ2-7, with D possibly matching TRBD1 (6 bases). The CDR3 length is 14 residues. Trimming stripped 4 bases from V and 3 bases from J, with 14 bases between. Germline CDR1 is SGHKS and CDR2 is YYEKEE (reference sequence).

This clonotype was counted at least ten times. One end of the junction is discordant with germline, which a read error may explain. This chain joins TRBV11-2 and TRBJ1-2; D ambiguous. Germline CDR1 SGHAT, CDR2 FQNNGV. This CDR3 comprises 12 residues. Written as DNA, the CDR3 is TGTGCCAGCAGCTTAGTGGCCGCCACCCTGCTCTTC. It yields the protein CASSLVAATLLF.

This clonotype was picked up many times. The rearrangement uses TRBV5-1 and TRBJ2-5; TRBD2 aligns across 9 bases. The junction had 8 bases not matched to a gene; V was cut back by 4 bases and J by 4 bases. The CDR3 length is 15 residues. From germline, CDR1 is SGHRS and CDR2 YFSETQ. CDR3 residues: CASSGGTSGPETQYF. The CDR3, as DNA: TGCGCCAGCAGCGGAGGTACTAGCGGGCCAGAGACCCAGTACTTC.